These T cell receptor beta chains were read from a single sample in a study of T cell responses to AZD1222 COVID-19 vaccine. Assay used: immunoSEQ multiplex PCR; TCRdb lists only in-frame clones, some missing. The sample lists some 150,000 clones; 89% were seen once. The sample here was peripheral blood, taken on day 0 of AZD1222 vaccination. The receptors derive from an adult in good health. CDR3s include the opening cysteine and the closing phenylalanine or tryptophan. A D gene is named only where the DNA matches it firmly. Expanded clones get a size class; other rows say once, few or many, or leave the size out.

d_call,j_call,v_call,clone_size,cdr3_aa,cdr3_nt
TRBD2,TRBJ2-7,TRBV4-2,-,CASSQGLAGGLNYEQYF,TGTGCCAGCAGCCAGGGACTAGCGGGAGGGCTAAACTACGAGCAGTACTTC
TRBD1,TRBJ1-5,TRBV4-3,-,CASSQDRGRGSNQPQHF,TGCGCCAGCAGCCAGGACAGGGGCCGGGGGAGCAATCAGCCCCAGCATTTT
-,TRBJ2-2,TRBV19,-,CASSTLHFNGELFF,TGTGCCAGTAGTACCCTTCATTTCAACGGGGAGCTGTTTTTT
-,TRBJ2-4,TRBV7-8,-,CASSPRTTWVAKNIQYF,TGTGCCAGCAGCCCACGAACGACCTGGGTAGCCAAAAACATTCAGTACTTC
-,TRBJ2-4,TRBV15,-,CATSIGTLDENIQYF,TGTGCCACCAGCATCGGGACCCTCGACGAGAACATTCAGTACTTC
-,TRBJ2-7,TRBV6-6,few,CAIAPGQLYEQYF,TGTGCCATAGCTCCGGGACAATTATACGAGCAGTACTTC
TRBD2,TRBJ2-1,TRBV4-3,once,CASSQELAGGYNEQFF,TGCGCCAGCAGCCAAGAATTGGCGGGAGGCTACAATGAGCAGTTCTTC
-,TRBJ2-7,TRBV6-5,-,CASTAAESSYEQYF,TGTGCCAGCACAGCGGCAGAATCCTCCTACGAGCAGTACTTC
TRBD1,TRBJ1-1,TRBV7-6,-,CASSLDRNSNTEAFF,TGTGCCAGCAGCTTGGACAGGAACTCGAACACTGAAGCTTTCTTT
-,TRBJ1-1,TRBV28,-,CASSLTGSQAFF,TGTGCCAGCAGTTTGACGGGCTCTCAAGCTTTCTTT
-,TRBJ1-6,TRBV7-8,-,CASSLRGPLSNSPLHF,TGTGCCAGCAGCTTACGAGGGCCTCTATCCAATTCACCCCTCCACTTT
TRBD2,TRBJ2-5,TRBV9,once,CASSTRLAGVQETQYF,TGTGCCAGCAGCACCCGACTAGCGGGGGTCCAAGAGACCCAGTACTTC
-,TRBJ1-5,TRBV9,-,CASSVAGVQPQHF,TGTGCCAGCAGCGTAGCTGGGGTCCAGCCCCAGCATTTT
TRBD2,TRBJ2-3,TRBV6-2/TRBV6-3,-,CASSRRGATDTQYF,TGTGCCAGCAGCCGGCGGGGGGCCACAGATACGCAGTATTTT
TRBD1,TRBJ1-3,TRBV3-1/TRBV3-2,-,CASSGRDRGNTIYF,TGTGCCAGCAGCGGACGGGACAGGGGAAACACCATATATTTT
TRBD1,TRBJ1-5,TRBV19,-,CASSRGQGYGQPQHF,TGTGCCAGTAGTAGAGGACAGGGGTATGGTCAGCCCCAGCATTTT
-,TRBJ1-5,TRBV28,few,CASRPRTRAGNQPQHF,TGTGCCAGCAGACCTCGGACCCGGGCGGGCAATCAGCCCCAGCATTTT
-,TRBJ1-1,TRBV25-1,-,CASSRNPDSEAFF,TGTGCCAGCAGTCGAAACCCCGACAGTGAAGCTTTCTTT
-,TRBJ1-2,TRBV18,-,CASSKGGGIYGYTF,TGTGCCAGCTCGAAGGGAGGTGGAATCTATGGCTACACCTTC
-,TRBJ1-1,TRBV18,-,CASSPPLGRNTEAFF,TGTGCCAGCTCACCACCCTTAGGGCGGAACACTGAAGCTTTCTTT
TRBD2,TRBJ2-1,TRBV7-9,-,CASRRLAGEYNEQFF,TGTGCCAGCAGACGACTAGCGGGAGAATACAATGAGCAGTTCTTC
-,TRBJ2-3,TRBV25-1,-,CASSDILGSHF,TGTGCCAGCAGTGATATCCTAGGTAGTCATTTT
-,TRBJ1-2,TRBV14,-,CASSQGRASNYGYTF,TGTGCCAGCAGCCAAGGGCGAGCAAGTAACTATGGCTACACCTTC
-,TRBJ1-1,TRBV5-1,-,CASSLVGTEAFF,TGCGCCAGCAGCTTGGTGGGCACTGAAGCTTTCTTT
-,TRBJ1-4,TRBV28,-,CASRIQGATNEKLFF,TGTGCCAGCAGAATCCAAGGGGCAACTAATGAAAAACTGTTTTTT
TRBD2,TRBJ2-5,TRBV4-2,-,CASSQDWLPSGTNGETQYF,TGTGCCAGCAGCCAAGATTGGTTGCCTAGCGGGACCAACGGGGAGACCCAGTACTTC
-,TRBJ2-3,TRBV21-1,once,CASSQYLAGGRESPDTQYF,TGTGCCAGCAGCCAATATCTAGCGGGGGGCCGTGAATCACCAGATACGCAGTATTTT
-,TRBJ1-2,TRBV7-2,once,CASSLDGGGRNYGYTF,TGTGCCAGCAGCTTAGATGGGGGTGGTAGAAACTATGGCTACACCTTC
TRBD2,TRBJ2-1,TRBV27,-,CASSPGTSGAVSYNEQFF,TGTGCCAGCAGTCCCGGGACTAGCGGAGCTGTTTCCTACAATGAGCAGTTCTTC
-,TRBJ1-5,TRBV12-3/TRBV12-4,once,CASSLGTAQHF,TGTGCCAGCAGTTTAGGGACAGCCCAGCATTTT
-,TRBJ2-2,TRBV19,once,CASSFFGGNTGELFF,TGTGCCAGTAGTTTTTTTGGGGGAAACACCGGGGAGCTGTTTTTT
TRBD1,TRBJ2-1,TRBV9,-,CASSVEGQRYNEQFF,TGTGCCAGCAGCGTAGAGGGACAGCGATACAATGAGCAGTTCTTC
TRBD2,TRBJ2-2,TRBV7-2,-,CASSPQRGGPGELFF,TGTGCCAGCAGCCCCCAGCGGGGGGGCCCCGGGGAGCTGTTTTTT
-,TRBJ1-2,TRBV25-1,-,CASSESGGANYGYTF,TGTGCCAGCAGTGAATCTGGCGGGGCTAACTATGGCTACACCTTC
-,TRBJ2-7,TRBV12-3/TRBV12-4,-,CASSPYNSYEQYF,TGTGCCAGCAGTCCCTACAACTCCTACGAGCAGTACTTC
TRBD1,TRBJ2-2,TRBV6-5,few,CASSRPDRDAGELFF,TGTGCCAGCAGCAGACCCGACAGGGATGCCGGGGAGCTGTTTTTT
-,TRBJ1-5,TRBV4-1,few,CASSQAALPRYSNQPQHF,TGCGCCAGCAGCCAAGCGGCCCTCCCCCGCTATAGCAATCAGCCCCAGCATTTT